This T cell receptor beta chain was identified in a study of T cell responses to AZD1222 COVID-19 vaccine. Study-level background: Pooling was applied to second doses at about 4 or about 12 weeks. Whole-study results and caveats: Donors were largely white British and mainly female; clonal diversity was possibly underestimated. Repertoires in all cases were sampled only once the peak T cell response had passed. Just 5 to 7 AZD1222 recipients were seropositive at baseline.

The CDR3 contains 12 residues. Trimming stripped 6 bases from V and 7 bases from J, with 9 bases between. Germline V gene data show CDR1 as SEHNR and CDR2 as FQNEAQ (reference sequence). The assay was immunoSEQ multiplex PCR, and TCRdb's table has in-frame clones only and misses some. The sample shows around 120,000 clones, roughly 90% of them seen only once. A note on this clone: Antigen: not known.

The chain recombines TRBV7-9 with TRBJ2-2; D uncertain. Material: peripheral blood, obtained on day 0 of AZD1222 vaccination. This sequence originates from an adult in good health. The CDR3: CASSAWNGELFF. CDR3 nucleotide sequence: TGTGCCAGCAGTGCCTGGAACGGGGAGCTGTTTTTT.